This entry lists 32 T cell receptor beta chains sequenced from one sample in a study of T-cell reconstitution after alpha-beta-depleted transplantation in children. It was with unique molecular identifiers that the TCRbeta library was prepared. TCRdb re-called the PCR reads with MiXCR, one entry per CDR3 protein. Of roughly 790,000 distinct CDR3 sequences listed, roughly 15% are singletons. The sequenced sample was PBMCs, mostly from graft donor cells, obtained 360 days after TCRalphabeta/CD19-depleted stem cell transplant. These receptor sequences come from a male patient aged 10-17 years who had a stem cell transplant for acute lymphoblastic leukemia, so the T cells may come from the graft donor.

This chain uses TRBV14 with TRBJ2-1; 11 bases fit TRBD2. V gave up 6 bases and J gave up 6 bases; unmatched junction bases: 10. The CDR3 runs to 16 residues. Germline-derived CDR1 and CDR2 are SGHDN and FVKESK. The CDR3 nucleotides are TGTGCCAGCAGTCCCAAGGGACTAGCGGCCGCCAATGAGCAGTTCTTC. As protein: CASSPKGLAAANEQFF.

This rearrangement joins TRBV5-6 to TRBJ2-1; 7 bases map to TRBD1. The germline V gene has CDR1 SGHDT and CDR2 YYEEEE. The ends lost 2 bases at V and 6 bases at J; junction bases unmatched: 11. This CDR3 comprises 16 residues. In DNA form, the CDR3 reads TGTGCCAGCAGCTTCCCCGGACAGGCAAGTTTCAATGAGCAGTTCTTC. This codes for CASSFPGQASFNEQFF.

This clonotype appeared a few times. V gene TRBV9 combines with J gene TRBJ2-7; unclear D gene. The CDR3 length is 14 residues. Trimming left V 0 bases short and J 2 bases short, with 9 bases between. Looked up from germline, CDR1 is SGDLS and CDR2 is YYNGEE. In nucleotides, the CDR3 is TGTGCCAGCAGCGTAGGCGTAGGTGCCTACGAGCAGTACTTC. It yields the protein CASSVGVGAYEQYF.

This clonotype showed up many times. The V gene is TRBV2, the J gene TRBJ2-1, with 8 bases identical to TRBD2. CDR1 SNHLY and CDR2 FYNNEI come from the germline V gene. J was trimmed by 0 bases and V by 8 bases; bases with no gene match: 12. The CDR3 is 17 amino acids. The CDR3 DNA follows: TGTGCCAGCCTCCGTGAACTAGCGGCCTTCTCCTACAATGAGCAGTTCTTC. This codes for CASLRELAAFSYNEQFF.

There are many counts of this clonotype. This chain connects TRBV5-8 to TRBJ2-1, with a possible D match to TRBD2 (6 bases). This CDR3 has 15 amino acids. CDR1 and CDR2 (germline): SGHTS, YDEGEE. V was cut by 3 bases and J by 5 bases, with 15 bases left in between. In nucleotides, the CDR3 is TGTGCCAGCAGCTGGGGGACGGGAGTGGACAATGAGCAGTTCTTC. It codes for CASSWGTGVDNEQFF.

This clonotype was counted many times. The chain uses TRBV11-1 and TRBJ2-7; 13 nucleotides match TRBD2. The V segment lost 5 bases and the J segment 4 bases; nucleotides outside the gene matches: 17. The germline V gene has CDR1 SGHAT and CDR2 FQDESV (reference sequence). The CDR3 loop spans 19 amino acids. The CDR3 DNA reads as TGTGCCAGCAGCCCGGTGGCGGTGGTACTAGCGGGAGGGGCTTACGAGCAGTACTTC. As protein: CASSPVAVVLAGGAYEQYF.

A few counts support this clonotype. The chain recombines TRBV29-1 with TRBJ1-2, with D perhaps matching TRBD1 (5 bases). Trimming removed 4 bases at V and 4 bases at J, with 10 bases between. From germline, CDR1 is SQVTM and CDR2 ANQGSEA. CDR3 length equals 12 residues. The DNA of the CDR3 is TGCAGCGTTGGGACACGCGTCTATGGCTACACCTTC. It translates to CSVGTRVYGYTF. The whole variable domain, remainder taken from reference TRBV29-1 and TRBJ1-2, is SAVISQKPSRDICQRGTSLTIQCQVDSQVTMMFWYRQQPGQSLTLIATANQGSEATYESGFVIDKFPISRPNLTFSTLTVSNMSPEDSSIYLCSVGTRVYGYTFGSGTRLTVV.

This clonotype has more than one count but fewer than ten. The J gene is TRBJ2-2, the V gene TRBV5-1, with D possibly TRBD2 on 6 matching bases. Looked up from germline, CDR1 is SGHRS and CDR2 is YFSETQ. Trimming removed 0 bases at V and 5 bases at J, with 14 bases between. The CDR3 is 16 residues long. The CDR3 here is CASSLEAGLDTGELFF. The CDR3 coding sequence is TGCGCCAGCAGCTTGGAGGCGGGACTCGATACCGGGGAGCTGTTTTTT.

This clonotype appeared a few times. The gene calls are TRBV28 and TRBJ1-5; D not certain. This CDR3 region has 14 residues. Trimming shortened V by 7 bases and J by 6 bases, and 16 bases separated the two germline ends. The germline V gene has CDR1 MDHEN and CDR2 SYDVKM. CDR3 loop: CASTLRVGIQPQHF. In nucleotides, the CDR3 is TGTGCCAGCACTCTTAGGGTGGGGATTCAGCCCCAGCATTTT.

This clonotype was recorded many times. The rearrangement links TRBV20-1 to TRBJ2-3; 8 nucleotides match TRBD2. After removal of 4 bases from V and 2 bases from J, the junction contained 2 bases not matched to a gene. This CDR3 spans 13 amino acids. Germline lookup yields CDR1 DFQATT and CDR2 SNEGSKA (reference sequence). The CDR3 reads CSATSGYTDTQYF. As DNA, the CDR3 is TGCAGTGCTACTAGCGGGTACACAGATACGCAGTATTTT.

This clonotype was seen a few times. The CDR3 loop reads CASSQEGFTRDHEQYF. For the CDR3, the DNA is TGCGCCAGCAGCCAAGAGGGGTTTACCAGGGACCACGAGCAGTACTTC. The rearrangement links TRBV4-1 to TRBJ2-7, with D perhaps TRBD1 or TRBD2 (5 bases each). Germline loops: CDR1 MGHRA, CDR2 YSYEKL. This CDR3 has 16 amino acids. Trimming took 0 bases from V and 5 from J, leaving 17 bases between them.

The rearrangement links TRBV24-1 to TRBJ2-5; D is possibly TRBD2 (5 bases). This CDR3 contains 12 residues. In germline, CDR1 is KGHDR, CDR2 SFDVKD. V was clipped by 3 bases and J by 5 bases, with 6 bases between them. For the CDR3, the DNA is TGTGCCACCAGTGATCGAGGGGAGACCCAGTACTTC. Translation gives CATSDRGETQYF.

The chain has TRBV9 and TRBJ1-3, with 10 bases that match TRBD1. The germline V gene encodes CDR1 SGDLS and CDR2 YYNGEE. CDR3 length: 16 amino acids. J was trimmed by 0 bases and V by 2 bases; bases with no gene match: 2. The CDR3 nucleotides are TGTGCCAGCAGCGTGGGACAGGGGAGCTCTGGAAACACCATATATTTT. Its protein is CASSVGQGSSGNTIYF.

V gene TRBV6-5 combines with J gene TRBJ2-5; TRBD1 aligns across 9 bases. Germline V lookup: CDR1 MNHEY, CDR2 SVGAGI. There are 16 residues in the CDR3. J gave up 1 base and V 2 bases, and 5 bases lay outside the gene matches. CDR3 region: CASSYAEGQGQETQYF. CDR3 sequence (DNA): TGTGCCAGCAGTTACGCAGAGGGACAGGGCCAAGAGACCCAGTACTTC.

A few counts support this clonotype. V usage is TRBV5-1 and J usage is TRBJ1-1; D is unresolved. Germline-derived CDR1 and CDR2 are SGHRS and YFSETQ. V lost 1 base, J lost 0 bases, and 7 bases lay in between. CDR3 length: 14 amino acids. The CDR3, as DNA: TGCGCCAGCAGCTTGTCTTCGATGAACACTGAAGCTTTCTTT. Translating it yields CASSLSSMNTEAFF. Combining the CDR3 with reference TRBV5-1 and TRBJ1-1 gives the whole variable domain KAGVTQTPRYLIKTRGQQVTLSCSPISGHRSVSWYQQTPGQGLQFLFEYFSETQRNKGNFPGRFSGRQFSNSRSEMNVSTLELGDSALYLCASSLSSMNTEAFFGQGTRLTVV.

There are a few counts of this clonotype. This sequence joins TRBV7-7 and TRBJ2-5; 12 nucleotides agree with TRBD2. J lost 4 bases, V lost 4 bases, and 10 bases had no gene match. Germline CDR1 reads SSHAT; CDR2 reads FNYEAQ (reference sequence). CDR3 length equals 17 residues. The CDR3 DNA reads as TGTGCCAGCAGCTCCGACTGGCTAGCGGGAGGGAGAGAGACCCAGTACTTC. Translated, it gives CASSSDWLAGGRETQYF.

The table lists this clonotype with a few counts. The V gene is TRBV12-3 or TRBV12-4, the J gene TRBJ2-7, with D perhaps matching TRBD1 or TRBD2 (5 bases each). The CDR3 sequence is 15 residues long. V dropped 0 bases and J dropped 3 bases, with 12 bases sitting between them. DNA of the CDR3: TGTGCCAGCAGTTTAGCCTGGGACGGAGTCTACGAGCAGTACTTC. Translating gives CASSLAWDGVYEQYF.

The rearrangement uses TRBV27 and TRBJ1-2; D may be TRBD1 (5 bases). V shed 6 bases and J shed 5 bases, with 16 bases lying between them. The CDR3 runs 14 residues. Per the germline V gene, CDR1 is MNHEY and CDR2 is SMNVEV (reference sequence). CDR3 residues: CASSDTGRLYGYTF. CDR3 coding DNA: TGTGCCAGCAGCGACACGGGACGGCTATATGGCTACACCTTC.

This chain uses TRBV12-3 or TRBV12-4 with TRBJ2-2; D might be TRBD2 (6 bases). Trimming stripped 6 bases from V and 5 bases from J, with 13 bases between. The CDR3 runs 14 residues. The CDR3 nucleotides read TGTGCCAGCAGAGTATGGGGGGAGACCGGGGAGCTGTTTTTT. Its protein product is CASRVWGETGELFF.

This clonotype was recorded a few times. The chain carries TRBV5-4 and TRBJ2-6, with D perhaps matching TRBD2 (5 bases). V lost 1 base and J lost 0, with 14 bases in between. The germline gives CDR1 SGHNT, CDR2 YYREEE (reference sequence). The CDR3 sequence is 18 residues long. The CDR3 spells CASSLQVSRGSGANVLTF. CDR3 DNA sequence: TGTGCCAGCAGCTTGCAGGTTTCTCGGGGCTCTGGGGCCAACGTCCTGACTTTC.

This clonotype was counted between two and nine times. The V and J genes are TRBV10-3 and TRBJ2-7; TRBD1 aligns across 7 bases. The CDR3 is made up of 14 amino acids. Looked up from germline, CDR1 is ENHRY and CDR2 is SYGVKD. The junction had 12 bases not matched to a gene; V was cut back by 8 bases and J by 5 bases. The CDR3: CAIGHRQGVDEQYF. The CDR3 coding sequence is TGTGCCATCGGTCATCGACAGGGTGTGGACGAGCAGTACTTC.

This clonotype was picked up a small number of times. The V call is TRBV4-2, the J call TRBJ2-7, with 13 bases aligning to TRBD2. The germline V gene encodes CDR1 LGHNA and CDR2 YNFKEQ. The CDR3 extends over 17 amino acids. The trim removed 0 bases at V and 1 base at J, leaving 3 bases unmatched. The CDR3 region has the DNA TGTGCCAGCAGCCAAGAAACTAGCGGGAGGGGATCCTACGAGCAGTACTTC. It encodes CASSQETSGRGSYEQYF.

There are a few counts of this clonotype. The chain uses TRBV2 and TRBJ2-7; perhaps D is TRBD1 or TRBD2 (5 bases each). Per germline, CDR1 SNHLY and CDR2 FYNNEI. This CDR3 has 13 residues. Trimming removed 10 bases at V and 0 bases at J, with 13 bases between. As DNA, the CDR3 is TGTGCCACCAGGGACGGATACTCCTACGAGCAGTACTTC. Encoded protein: CATRDGYSYEQYF. Full variable domain (rest looked up from reference TRBV2 and TRBJ2-7): EPEVTQTPSHQVTQMGQEVILRCVPISNHLYFYWYRQILGQKVEFLVSFYNNEISEKSEIFDDQFSVERPDGSNFTLKIRSTKLEDSAMYFCATRDGYSYEQYFGPGTRLTVT.

The V gene is TRBV27, the J gene TRBJ1-4; D perhaps matches TRBD1 (5 bases). The length of the CDR3 is 17 residues. Looked up from germline, CDR1 is MNHEY and CDR2 is SMNVEV (reference sequence). The V end was cut by 1 base, the J end by 5 bases, with 17 bases between. The CDR3: CASSLYSRTGRNEKLFF. The DNA for the CDR3 is TGTGCCAGCAGTTTATACTCTAGAACAGGTCGAAATGAAAAACTGTTTTTT.

The V gene is TRBV11-2, the J gene TRBJ1-1; D call uncertain. CDR1 and CDR2 (germline): SGHAT, FQNNGV. This CDR3 comprises 14 residues. V lost 1 base to trimming and J lost 5 bases, with 11 bases between them. The CDR3 here is CASSLGGWGTEAFF. For the CDR3, the DNA is TGTGCCAGCAGCTTAGGAGGATGGGGTACTGAAGCTTTCTTT.

This clonotype was observed a handful of times. The rearrangement joins TRBV20-1 to TRBJ2-5; 9 nucleotides align to TRBD2. J gave up 1 base and V 7 bases, and 7 bases lay outside the gene matches. The CDR3 extends over 14 amino acids. CDR1 is DFQATT, CDR2 SNEGSKA, per germline (reference sequence). The chain's CDR3 is CSVTSGPLQETQYF. The CDR3 DNA reads as TGCAGTGTCACTAGCGGGCCCCTCCAAGAGACCCAGTACTTC.

The sample holds many counts of this clonotype. The chain couples TRBV12-3 or TRBV12-4 to TRBJ2-7; D remains ambiguous. Deletions cut 2 bases from V and 6 bases from J, with 11 bases between. The CDR3 contains 13 residues. The CDR3, as DNA: TGTGCCAGCAGTTTACACAGCACTCCCGAGCAGTACTTC. Translated: CASSLHSTPEQYF.

The chain carries TRBV12-3 or TRBV12-4 and TRBJ2-2; possibly TRBD1 or TRBD2 for D (5 bases each). Trimming left V 6 bases short and J 7 bases short, with 18 bases between. CDR3 length: 15 residues. The CDR3 nucleotides read TGTGCCAGCAGCCTACCCGGGGCAAGGGGCGGGGAGCTGTTTTTT. Protein product: CASSLPGARGGELFF.

The gene calls are TRBV4-1 and TRBJ2-7, with a weak D call TRBD1 (6 bases). The V and J ends lost 4 bases and 2 bases respectively, with 15 bases between them. Germline assignment: CDR1 MGHRA and CDR2 YSYEKL. The CDR3 length is 15 residues. The CDR3, as DNA: TGCGCCAGCAGCCTACGACAGGACTGGCCCTACGAGCAGTACTTC. It encodes CASSLRQDWPYEQYF.

This clonotype was detected many times. The CDR3 spells CAGGPGQIYNEQFF. CDR3 sequence (DNA): TGTGCCGGGGGACCGGGACAGATTTACAATGAGCAGTTCTTC. This chain joins TRBV2 and TRBJ2-1; TRBD1 matches at 7 bases. Germline V CDR1 and CDR2: SNHLY, FYNNEI. The CDR3 is made up of 14 amino acids. Trimming at V came to 11 bases and at J to 4 bases, leaving 11 bases not matched to a gene.

The chain couples TRBV4-2 to TRBJ2-7; D remains ambiguous. Germline V lookup: CDR1 LGHNA, CDR2 YNFKEQ. The CDR3 runs 14 residues. V was trimmed by 0 bases and J by 3 bases, leaving 9 bases between them. The CDR3 spells CASSQEYVNYEQYF. The CDR3 DNA follows: TGTGCCAGCAGCCAAGAATACGTGAACTACGAGCAGTACTTC.

This CDR3 reads CASSQGLISGRRSSYNEQFF. CDR3 DNA sequence: TGCGCCAGCAGCCAAGGTTTAATTAGCGGGAGGCGGAGCTCCTACAATGAGCAGTTCTTC. The V gene is TRBV4-1, the J gene TRBJ2-1, with TRBD2 matching over 10 bases. V was clipped by 1 base and J by 0 bases; unmatched bases: 12. The length of the CDR3 is 20 residues. From germline, CDR1 is MGHRA and CDR2 YSYEKL.